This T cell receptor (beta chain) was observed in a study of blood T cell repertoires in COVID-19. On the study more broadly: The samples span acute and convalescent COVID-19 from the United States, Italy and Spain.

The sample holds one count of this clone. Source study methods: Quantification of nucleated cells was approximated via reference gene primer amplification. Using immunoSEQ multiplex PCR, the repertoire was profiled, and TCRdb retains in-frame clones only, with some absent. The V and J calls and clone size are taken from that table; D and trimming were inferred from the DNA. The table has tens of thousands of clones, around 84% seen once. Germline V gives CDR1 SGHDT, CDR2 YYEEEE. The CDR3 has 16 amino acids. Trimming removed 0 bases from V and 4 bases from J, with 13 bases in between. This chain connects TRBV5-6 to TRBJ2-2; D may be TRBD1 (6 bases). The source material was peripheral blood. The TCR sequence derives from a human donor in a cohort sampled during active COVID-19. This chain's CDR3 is CASSLGFAGATGELFF. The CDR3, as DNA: TGTGCCAGCAGCTTGGGATTCGCAGGGGCCACCGGGGAGCTGTTTTTT.